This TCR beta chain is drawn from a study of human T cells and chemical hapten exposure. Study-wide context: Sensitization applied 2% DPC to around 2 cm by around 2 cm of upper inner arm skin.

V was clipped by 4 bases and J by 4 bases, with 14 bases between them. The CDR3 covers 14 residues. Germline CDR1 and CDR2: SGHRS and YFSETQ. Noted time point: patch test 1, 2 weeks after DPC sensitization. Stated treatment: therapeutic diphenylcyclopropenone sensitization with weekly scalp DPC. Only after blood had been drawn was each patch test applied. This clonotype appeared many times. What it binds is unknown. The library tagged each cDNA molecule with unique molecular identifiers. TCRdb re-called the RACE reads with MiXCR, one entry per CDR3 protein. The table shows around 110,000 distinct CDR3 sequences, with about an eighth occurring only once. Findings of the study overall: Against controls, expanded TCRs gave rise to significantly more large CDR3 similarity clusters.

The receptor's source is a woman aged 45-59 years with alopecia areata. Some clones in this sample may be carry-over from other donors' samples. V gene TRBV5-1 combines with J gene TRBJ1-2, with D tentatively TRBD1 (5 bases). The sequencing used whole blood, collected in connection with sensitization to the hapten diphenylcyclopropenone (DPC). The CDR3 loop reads CASSPGGEGYGYTF. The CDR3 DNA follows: TGCGCCAGCAGCCCCGGAGGGGAGGGCTATGGCTACACCTTC.